This TCR beta chain came from a study of blood T cells in healthy people across ages (dated by TCRdb to about 2015). About the investigation overall: In model experiments, template switching captured about one uniquely barcoded TCR beta cDNA molecule for every two T cells. To track age-related changes in TCR beta repertoire diversity, the study relied on deep sequencing normalized with unique cDNA molecular identifiers. Using the same blood draw, the study looked at two additional independent replicas of 1 million unique cDNA reads for two donors, one aged 18 to 30 and the other aged 80 or older. Donors were grouped into four age groups: young (average approximately 16 years), middle-aged (about 38), aged (around 60) and long-lived (over 80). To avoid experimental bias, donors of different ages were spread randomly across the sequencing lanes.

On this clonotype itself: Its antigen specificity is not known. Nothing much larger sits one base from this clone, and base qualities are not available.

The 39 donors, aged roughly 6 to 90 years, were systemically healthy Caucasian individuals from Russia. Each donor gave approximately 10 milliliters of peripheral blood, collected into EDTA-treated Vacutainer tubes. Ficoll-Paque density-gradient centrifugation was used to isolate PBMCs, with at least 7 million per sample. Trizol reagent was used to extract total RNA from PBMCs, with at least 5 micrograms per sample. For every donor, an aliquot of PBMCs went through flow cytometry to measure the percentages of naive CD45RAhigh/CD27high T cells. Library preparation used 5' RACE. TCRdb shows the sequencer as Illumina HiSeq 2500. The second PCR ran for roughly 7 to 12 cycles and used a J-beta primer mix along with a sample-barcoded 5' primer. A template-switch 5' adaptor carrying 12 random nucleotides introduced a unique molecular identifier onto each TCR beta cDNA molecule. Each sample yielded at least 2.5 million CDR3-containing paired-end reads. First-strand cDNA synthesis was performed from all RNA using the Mint cDNA synthesis kit, with priming by a TRBC-specific oligonucleotide. After uracil-DNA glycosylase treatment, a first 18-cycle PCR used universal primers M1SS and BC2_uni_R on all cDNA. Concerning the study's data processing: Normalization of each sample was performed by random selection of 1 million high-quality reads, each carrying a distinct molecular identifier. Instead of being binned into consensus sequences, reads with shared molecular identifiers were discarded. MiTCR, with a Q25 quality threshold and the strictest error-elimination algorithm, was used for CDR3 identification, clonotype clustering and error correction. A nonparametric unseen species model using Euler transformation provided a lower-bound estimate of total TCR beta diversity. In TCRdb, the public reads were trimmed at Q25 with fastp and aligned with MiXCR, with productive beta chains retained. Rows are combined by CDR3 protein, so each entry shows the most common genes and DNA. These V and J calls originate from TCRdb's pipeline instead of the authors' own analysis. This sample is represented by about a million distinct CDR3 sequences; less than 45% of them were singletons. Less than 15% of the sample comes from the top ten.

For CDR1 and CDR2, the germline V gene lists LGHNT and FRNRAP. The CDR3 spans 14 residues, from the cysteine through the phenylalanine. CDR3 DNA is the only sequence kept; it has 42 bases, read in frame from the first base. V is reduced by 1 base and J by 1 base, leaving a spacing of 7 bases between them. Broader findings and caveats from the paper: As age increased, observed TCR beta diversity per million T cells dropped in a roughly linear way, and a significant reduction was already evident by age approximately 40. Because the CMV infection status of the donors was unknown, age-related changes in expanded clonotypes may potentially have been confounded. Compared with the aged group, more naive CD4+ T cells, fewer expanded clones and increased TCR diversity were shown by the long-lived group, suggesting age selection. Estimates of total diversity based on one million sequenced T cells were considered lower bounds and underestimates. A strong correlation was found between observed TCR beta diversity and the percentage of naive T cells measured by flow cytometry. Conclusive comparison of naive and antigen-experienced compartments was prevented by the profiling of bulk unsorted PBMCs.

Sequenced input: blood. The chain uses TRBV12-5 and TRBJ1-1; no D gene is confidently identified. The receptor was isolated from a man aged 18 to 30 in good health. At the DNA level, the sequence is TGTGCTAGTGGTTTGGAGGCAGCGAACACTGAAGCTTTCTTT. It translates to CASGLEAANTEAFF.